Listed here is a single T cell receptor (beta chain). The antigen remains unidentified. This specimen comes from a study of T cells after yellow fever vaccination. The overall study: SMART-Seq v4 Ultra Low Input handled preparation of low-cell-number fractions.

TCRdb re-derived calls from the 5' RACE reads in MiXCR, one entry per CDR3 protein. The data contain fewer than 350,000 distinct CDR3 sequences, around 4% of them singletons. Notes on the study in general: Overlap between CD4 and CD8 compartments was detected for a small share of clonotypes. Among primary-vaccination clones, most reappeared after the booster, at just under 98% for CD4 and 88% for CD8.

With V trimmed by 5 bases and J by 10 bases, 13 bases remained unmatched. The CDR3 extends over 16 amino acids. The genes are TRBV12-3 or TRBV12-4 and TRBJ2-1; 11 bases are a match to TRBD2. The sequence was collected from a man between 18 and 29 years old who received the YFV17D yellow fever vaccine. The sequencing used PBMCs, collected on the day of the yellow fever booster vaccination. This CDR3 reads CASSAEGLAVRGEQFF. CDR3 coding DNA: TGTGCCAGCAGTGCAGAGGGACTAGCGGTCAGGGGGGAGCAGTTCTTC.